The following is a T cell receptor beta chain sequence with its context. This entry comes from a study of control samples from healthy donors and cancer patients. Assay: immunoSEQ multiplex PCR; the TCRdb copy retains only in-frame clones and omits some. The sample holds about 110,000 clones; roughly 89% are singletons and the top ten take under 20%. This CDR3 is 17 amino acids long. V was pared by 4 bases and J by 4 bases, with 11 bases of the junction left unmatched. Germline CDR1 reads SGHTS; CDR2 reads YDEGEE. The receptor was derived from a woman aged 50 to 65 in good health. Material for sequencing was blood. The chain employs TRBV5-8 and TRBJ2-4, with TRBD2 matching over 10 bases. The CDR3 region is CASSLRWLAGVKNIQYF. CDR3 sequence (DNA): TGTGCCAGCAGCCTAAGGTGGCTAGCGGGAGTTAAAAACATTCAGTACTTC.